What follows is one TCR beta chain and its context. The antigen is not known. The data belong to a study of shared clonotypes between healthy human individuals. Overall study: Sampling drew on donors who were a couple of women and a few men aged 18 to 49.

Deep-level assay runs were performed. Here immunoSEQ multiplex PCR was the method, and the copy in TCRdb shows in-frame clones only, minus some. This sample yields 2 million to 2.5 million clones, of which 85% to 95% are seen a single time; 0.37% belongs to the top ten. Germline CDR1 and CDR2: SGHTA and FQGNSA. The CDR3 length is 11 residues. V dropped 1 base and J dropped 9 bases, with 7 bases sitting between them. Study-level points and caveats: Clonotype sharing among the donors was expected to vary with sequencing depth.

The chain has TRBV7-2 and TRBJ2-7, with TRBD1 as a possible D gene (5 bases). The TCR originated in a young man in good health. Some clones in this sample may be carry-over from other donors' samples. Sequenced input: naive CD4+ T cells from PBMCs. The subset was: CD45RA+ positively selected. This CDR3 reads CASSLGGGQYF. The CDR3 region has the DNA TGTGCCAGCAGCTTAGGGGGCGGGCAGTACTTC.